One TCR beta chain is described in this entry. No cognate antigen has been identified for it. No base quality information exists; no much larger clone differs at one position. This CDR3 is also generated by other DNA sequences in the sample. Ends trimmed: V by 0 bases, J by 2 bases; bases unmatched to a gene: 3. CDR1 and CDR2 (MNHEY, SMNVEV) derive from the germline V gene (reference sequence). The cysteine opens and the phenylalanine closes a CDR3 of 15 amino acids. Kept here is only the CDR3 DNA, which spans 45 bases and is read in frame from base 1. The sample's time point label, in plain terms: progressive disease on ibrutinib. For TCR beta library preparation, roughly 1.8 micrograms of genomic DNA was extracted from cryopreserved PBMCs. Longitudinal blood samples from CLL patients receiving ibrutinib monotherapy were subjected to high-throughput TCR beta sequencing. The patients took part in an open-label, single-center phase 2 trial of ibrutinib monotherapy.

The entry originates in a study of cytotoxic CD8 clonotypes in ibrutinib-treated CLL (dated by TCRdb to the early 2020s). At the level of the whole study: The cohort included roughly 15 treatment-naive and 11 relapsed/refractory patients; 17 were IGHV unmutated. Responses were partial in around 25 patients and complete in 2; after median about 5.5 years follow-up, roughly 15 stayed in remission and around 12 progressed. The response samples were drawn at a median of approximately twelve months into treatment, with a range of roughly 6 to 36 months. On average, each sample yielded around 270,000 productive templates and tens of thousands of productive rearrangements. Of the approximately 86 people in the trial, approximately 26 had longitudinal samples available. Cryopreserved peripheral blood mononuclear cells were obtained before treatment, at response, and at either sustained remission or disease progression. Every sample from remission and from progressive disease was obtained while the patients were still on ibrutinib. Summary of the overall study and its limitations: Sustained-remission and progressing patients did not have matched sampling times, and lymph node repertoires were not examined. Public clonotypes were rare and either shrank or stayed stable during treatment, and the rise in clonality at ibrutinib response reflected expansion of private clonotypes. At baseline, clonality was higher than in age-matched healthy donors and showed a strong correlation with circulating CD8+ T-cell counts. An increase in clonality was observed at ibrutinib response, with clonality remaining stable during sustained remission and falling back toward baseline at progression.

A MiSeq instrument was used for deep resolution sequencing, which targeted depths ranging from 1 in 1 million up to 1 in 200,000 T cells, with coverage averaging 10x for each clonotype. TCR beta libraries were generated with the immunoSEQ hsTCRB Kit. Turning to the authors' computational methods: Data were analyzed with ImmunoSEQ Data Assistant and ImmunoSEQ Analyzer, with V, D and J genes assigned per IMGT definitions. Clonality, which ranges from 0 to 1, was calculated by subtracting the normalized Shannon entropy of productive rearrangement frequencies from one. Public clonotype analysis was restricted to overrepresented clonotypes comprising at least 0.05% of each patient's repertoire. More than ten age-matched healthy donor repertoires from immuneACCESS were used as controls for clonality. TCRdb mirrors the immuneACCESS table, restricted to in-frame sequences. Some clones are absent from its copies; in checked studies, under half trace to an unresolved V gene, and the reason for the others is unknown. Clone size and V and J calls were adopted from that table, with D and trimming inferred from the DNA. This sample holds approximately 150,000 clones; roughly 88% were observed only once. The top ten clones comprise 3% to 3.5% of the sample.

The sequence came from a human donor with chronic lymphocytic leukemia. The source material was PBMCs, sampled at disease progression, from a patient treated with ibrutinib. The sequence is built from TRBV27 and TRBJ2-7; 8 bases in the middle match TRBD1. Read as DNA, the sequence is TGTGCCAGCAGTTTATCCGGGACAGGTGCCTACGAGCAGTACTTC. The translation is CASSLSGTGAYEQYF.